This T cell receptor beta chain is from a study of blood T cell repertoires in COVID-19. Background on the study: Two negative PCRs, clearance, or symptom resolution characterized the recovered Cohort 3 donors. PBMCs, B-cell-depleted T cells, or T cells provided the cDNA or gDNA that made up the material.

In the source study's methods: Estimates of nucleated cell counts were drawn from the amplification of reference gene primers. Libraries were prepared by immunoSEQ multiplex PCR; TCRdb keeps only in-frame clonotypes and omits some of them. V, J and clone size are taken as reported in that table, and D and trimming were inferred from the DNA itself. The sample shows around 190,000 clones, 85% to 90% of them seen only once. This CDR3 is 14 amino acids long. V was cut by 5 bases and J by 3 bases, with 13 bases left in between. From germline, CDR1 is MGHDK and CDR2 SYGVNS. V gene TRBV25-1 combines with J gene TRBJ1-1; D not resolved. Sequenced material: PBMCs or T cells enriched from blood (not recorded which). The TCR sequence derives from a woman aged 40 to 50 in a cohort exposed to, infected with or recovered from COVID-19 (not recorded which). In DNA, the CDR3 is TGTGCCAGCAGTCCCCCCGGTCGGGACACTGAAGCTTTCTTT. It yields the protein CASSPPGRDTEAFF.